Sequencing of this T cell receptor (beta chain) was carried out in a study of cytomegalovirus exposure and HLA in healthy donors. The PCR ran on 60 Vbeta and 13 Jbeta primers. Libraries were prepared by immunoSEQ multiplex PCR; TCRdb keeps only in-frame clonotypes and omits some of them. Of about 220,000 clones listed, just over 75% are singletons. The germline gives CDR1 LNHDA, CDR2 SQIVND (reference sequence). The CDR3 totals 16 residues. V trimming: 3 bases; J trimming: 10 bases; junction bases outside the gene matches: 12. Though probably carrying unrecorded immune exposures, donors were nominally healthy at sampling. Study-level results: Altogether, more than 150 TCR beta chains were recorded as cytomegalovirus-associated.

Details on this clone: Its antigen is currently unknown.

The sample taken for sequencing was PBMCs. V and J are TRBV19 and TRBJ2-1; TRBD1 matches 10 bases. This TCR was sampled from a man younger than 35 in good health and CMV-seronegative. The CDR3 nucleotides read TGTGCCAGTAGTATCCGGCCCGGGACAGGGGCTGGCGAGCAGTTCTTC. This encodes CASSIRPGTGAGEQFF.